A selection of T cell receptor beta chains follows, all from one sample in a study of shared clonotypes between healthy human individuals. Sequencing used immunoSEQ multiplex PCR; TCRdb keeps in-frame clones, though not all of them. The top ten hold roughly 1% of the sample, which has millions of clones, about 95% seen once. The specimen sequenced was naive CD8+ T cells sorted from blood. These receptor sequences come from a man aged 18 to 29 in good health. Both conserved end residues are part of each CDR3. A D gene is named only where the DNA matches it firmly. Clone size, where shown, is once, few, many, or a class for clones that have expanded.

CDR3: CASTPDPSNQPQHF
DNA: TGTGCCAGCACCCCGGACCCTAGCAATCAGCCCCAGCATTTT
J: TRBJ1-5
V: TRBV28
D: NA
size: NA

CDR3: CAILAGGRNEQFF
DNA: TGTGCCATCCTAGCGGGGGGGCGTAATGAGCAGTTCTTC
J: TRBJ2-1
V: TRBV2
D: TRBD2
size: NA

CDR3: CASSLFRGGNQGTNYGYTF
DNA: TGTGCCAGCAGCTTGTTTCGTGGGGGAAACCAAGGGACTAACTATGGCTACACCTTC
J: TRBJ1-2
V: TRBV5-6
D: NA
size: NA

CDR3: CASSSARDQSQPQHF
DNA: TGTGCCAGCAGCTCGGCCAGGGACCAAAGCCAGCCCCAGCATTTT
J: TRBJ1-5
V: TRBV5-6
D: NA
size: NA

CDR3: CASSYYGLAQETQYF
DNA: TGCGCCAGCAGCTACTATGGACTGGCCCAAGAGACCCAGTACTTC
J: TRBJ2-5
V: TRBV5-1
D: NA
size: NA

CDR3: CASSQGTGYGYTF
DNA: TGTGCCAGCAGCCAAGGGACAGGGTACGGCTACACCTTC
J: TRBJ1-2
V: TRBV28
D: TRBD1
size: NA

CDR3: CASSPGIPGEQYF
DNA: TGTGCCAGCAGCCCGGGCATCCCTGGCGAGCAGTACTTC
J: TRBJ2-7
V: TRBV6-5
D: NA
size: NA

CDR3: CASSQVGGSSYEQYF
DNA: TGTGCCAGCAGCCAGGTGGGAGGTAGCTCCTACGAGCAGTACTTC
J: TRBJ2-7
V: TRBV7-6
D: NA
size: NA

CDR3: CASSPKAGGITDTQYF
DNA: TGCGCCAGCAGCCCCAAGGCGGGAGGAATCACAGATACGCAGTATTTT
J: TRBJ2-3
V: TRBV5-1
D: TRBD2
size: NA

CDR3: CASSWDYENEQFF
DNA: TGTGCCAGTAGCTGGGACTACGAGAATGAGCAGTTCTTC
J: TRBJ2-1
V: TRBV19
D: TRBD2
size: NA

CDR3: CASSKVGERDTEAFF
DNA: TGTGCCAGCAGCAAAGTGGGAGAGAGGGACACTGAAGCTTTCTTT
J: TRBJ1-1
V: TRBV21-1
D: NA
size: NA

CDR3: CASSQGRIQETQYF
DNA: TGTGCCAGCAGCCAAGGGAGGATCCAAGAGACCCAGTACTTC
J: TRBJ2-5
V: TRBV2
D: NA
size: NA

CDR3: CATYLRGQALTDTQYF
DNA: TGTGCCACCTACCTAAGAGGGCAGGCGCTCACAGATACGCAGTATTTT
J: TRBJ2-3
V: TRBV19
D: NA
size: NA

CDR3: CASSLQGPNEKLFF
DNA: TGTGCCAGCAGCTTGCAGGGGCCTAATGAAAAACTGTTTTTT
J: TRBJ1-4
V: TRBV5-6
D: NA
size: once

CDR3: CASSVAGPTYEQYF
DNA: TGTGCCAGCAGCGTAGCCGGGCCTACCTACGAGCAGTACTTC
J: TRBJ2-7
V: TRBV7-6
D: NA
size: NA

CDR3: CVSGQVNTGELFF
DNA: TGTGTCTCGGGACAGGTGAACACCGGGGAGCTGTTTTTT
J: TRBJ2-2
V: TRBV27
D: TRBD1
size: NA

CDR3: CASSLAEETALHF
DNA: TGTGCCAGCAGCTTGGCCGAAGAAACAGCCCTCCACTTT
J: TRBJ1-6
V: TRBV5-4
D: NA
size: NA

CDR3: CASSLGGWGSYEQYF
DNA: TGTGCCAGCAGCTTAGGGGGCTGGGGCTCATACGAGCAGTACTTC
J: TRBJ2-7
V: TRBV11-2
D: NA
size: NA

CDR3: CASSLFGGAQDEQFF
DNA: TGTGCCAGCAGCTTATTCGGGGGGGCTCAGGATGAGCAGTTCTTC
J: TRBJ2-1
V: TRBV7-6
D: TRBD2
size: NA

CDR3: CASSYLGPATDTQYF
DNA: TGTGCCAGCAGTTACTTGGGACCGGCCACAGATACGCAGTATTTT
J: TRBJ2-3
V: TRBV6-8
D: NA
size: once

CDR3: CAGSQDPGRDQYF
DNA: TGCGCCGGCAGCCAAGATCCAGGTAGGGACCAGTACTTC
J: TRBJ2-7
V: TRBV4-1
D: NA
size: few

CDR3: CASSLDPGQDTEAFF
DNA: TGTGCCAGCAGCTTGGACCCGGGTCAGGACACTGAAGCTTTCTTT
J: TRBJ1-1
V: TRBV5-6
D: NA
size: once

CDR3: CASSLVTGPAYEQYF
DNA: TGCGCCAGCAGCTTGGTGACAGGGCCAGCCTACGAGCAGTACTTC
J: TRBJ2-7
V: TRBV5-1
D: TRBD1
size: NA

CDR3: CASSVSGANVLTF
DNA: TGTGCCAGCAGTGTTTCTGGGGCCAACGTCCTGACTTTC
J: TRBJ2-6
V: TRBV25-1
D: NA
size: NA

CDR3: CASSSLAGYNEQFF
DNA: TGTGCCAGCAGTTCACTAGCGGGGTACAATGAGCAGTTCTTC
J: TRBJ2-1
V: TRBV6-5
D: TRBD2
size: NA

CDR3: CAIAPSTGERVYEQYF
DNA: TGTGCCATTGCCCCTTCGACAGGGGAGAGAGTGTACGAGCAGTACTTC
J: TRBJ2-7
V: TRBV27
D: TRBD1
size: NA

CDR3: CASSQQLAGDWQETQYF
DNA: TGCGCCAGCAGCCAGCAGCTAGCGGGGGATTGGCAAGAGACCCAGTACTTC
J: TRBJ2-5
V: TRBV5-1
D: TRBD2
size: NA